Shown below are 17 T cell receptor beta chains from a single sample sequenced in a study of vaccination effects on CD4 cells after COVID-19. No antigen has been identified for these receptors. With the ViraFEST assay, the study expanded antigen-specific CD4+ T cells using viral peptide pools, then sequenced them. CD4+ T cell isolation took place after 10 days of culture. The individual was infected with SARS-CoV-2 between March and December 2020, as confirmed by PCR. Clones were sequenced by immunoSEQ multiplex PCR, and TCRdb holds only the in-frame ones, with some missing. The sample includes 70,000 or so clones, under 85% of them seen just once. The starting material was CD4+ T cells from PBMCs cultured with HIV peptides, obtained before COVID-19 vaccination. The subset here: HIV-1 Nef peptide pool negative control/reference culture. The receptor source for this set is a human donor who had a prior SARS-CoV-2 infection.

J is TRBJ1-5 and V is TRBV6-1, with 7 bases matching TRBD1. J lost 3 bases, V lost 4 bases, and 9 bases had no gene match. This CDR3 spans 16 amino acids. The germline gives CDR1 MNHNS, CDR2 SASEGT. CDR3 bases: TGTGCCAGCAGTGGACAAAGGGGGCTTAACAATCAGCCCCAGCATTTT. Protein: CASSGQRGLNNQPQHF.

This clone was counted once. J is TRBJ2-5 and V is TRBV12-2; the table gives TRBD2 as D, unverified against the DNA. TRBV12-2 is a listed pseudogene. The CDR3 consists of 17 residues. In nucleotides, the CDR3 is TGTGCAAGTCGCTTAGGATGGCGGGACCGGTCCCAAGAGACCCAGTACTTC. It is translated as CASRLGWRDRSQETQYF.

The rearrangement joins TRBV11-3 to TRBJ2-3; 10 bases map to TRBD2. V shed 5 bases, J shed 2 bases, and the junction held 7 bases outside the gene matches. This CDR3 region has 16 residues. Germline CDR1 and CDR2: SGHNT and YENEEA. As DNA, the CDR3 is TGTGCCAGCAGCCGTCGTACTAGCGGGAACACAGATACGCAGTATTTT. The encoded protein is CASSRRTSGNTDTQYF.

This clone was recorded only once. The chain combines TRBV2 with TRBJ1-5; the D is unclear. Deletions cut 4 bases from V and 6 bases from J, with 13 bases between. This CDR3 is built from 14 residues. CDR1 is SNHLY, CDR2 FYNNEI, per germline. The CDR3 protein is CASSGSVRVQPQHF. As DNA, the CDR3 is TGTGCCAGCAGTGGCTCTGTTAGGGTTCAGCCCCAGCATTTT.

The chain uses TRBV2 and TRBJ2-3; 8 bases match TRBD1. Trimming cost V 4 bases and J 5 bases; bases outside gene matches: 5. The germline CDR1 and CDR2 sequences are SNHLY and FYNNEI. The CDR3 length is 14 residues. The CDR3 spells CASSARGRQDTQYF. CDR3 coding DNA: TGTGCCAGCAGTGCCAGGGGGCGCCAAGATACGCAGTATTTT.

A few counts support this clone. The gene calls are TRBV7-3 and TRBJ2-7; D gene unclear. The CDR3 contains 15 residues. CDR1 and CDR2 (germline): SGHTA, FQGTGA. The V end lost 2 bases, the J end lost 3 bases, and 14 bases lay between the germline ends. CDR3 DNA: TGTGCCAGCAGCTTAGGCACACCTAACGGCTACGAGCAGTACTTC. Translation: CASSLGTPNGYEQYF. Full variable domain (outside the CDR3, taken from reference TRBV7-3 and TRBJ2-7): GAGVSQTPSNKVTEKGKYVELRCDPISGHTALYWYRQSLGQGPEFLIYFQGTGAADDSGLPNDRFFAVRPEGSVSTLKIQRTERGDSAVYLCASSLGTPNGYEQYFGPGTRLTVT.

J is TRBJ1-4 and V is TRBV2; no reliable D call. This CDR3 has 15 residues. The V and J ends lost 0 bases and 5 bases respectively, with 10 bases between them. Germline assignment: CDR1 SNHLY and CDR2 FYNNEI. The CDR3 sequence: CASSEAQRVNEKLFF. The CDR3, as DNA: TGTGCCAGCAGTGAAGCGCAGAGAGTGAATGAAAAACTGTTTTTT.

A few counts support this clone. The rearrangement joins TRBV5-1 to TRBJ2-5; no definite D call. V lost 4 bases, J lost 4 bases, and 5 bases lay in between. The CDR3 length is 11 residues. Germline V lookup: CDR1 SGHRS, CDR2 YFSETQ. CDR3 amino acids: CASSLRETQYF. The CDR3 DNA is TGCGCCAGCAGCCTTCGAGAGACCCAGTACTTC.

J is TRBJ2-7 and V is TRBV9; no definite D call. V lost 4 bases and J lost 0, with 14 bases in between. CDR1 and CDR2 (germline): SGDLS, YYNGEE. The CDR3 runs to 15 residues. CDR3 amino acids: CASSPHGLDSYEQYF. In DNA, the CDR3 is TGTGCCAGCAGCCCCCACGGGCTCGACTCCTACGAGCAGTACTTC.

This chain joins TRBV18 and TRBJ1-6; D is unclear. Germline CDR1 reads KGHSH; CDR2 reads LQKENI. There are 15 residues in the CDR3. Trimming cost V 6 bases and J 5 bases, with 14 bases left between them. The CDR3 loop is CASSAITIHNSPLHF. The CDR3 DNA reads as TGTGCCAGCTCCGCGATCACCATCCATAATTCACCCCTCCACTTT.

This chain links TRBV15 with TRBJ2-7; 10 bases are shared with TRBD1. This CDR3 has 17 residues. The germline CDR1 and CDR2 sequences are LNHNV and YYDKDF (reference sequence). J lost 5 bases, V lost 0 bases, and 10 bases had no gene match. CDR3 amino acids: CATSRDLRTGGIHEQYF. CDR3 sequence (DNA): TGTGCCACCAGCAGAGACCTACGGACAGGGGGGATCCACGAGCAGTACTTC.

This chain links TRBV5-1 with TRBJ1-6; no clear D gene. V was trimmed by 2 bases and J by 10 bases, leaving 7 bases between them. The germline gives CDR1 SGHRS, CDR2 YFSETQ. There are 12 residues in the CDR3. The CDR3: CASSFNESPLHF. CDR3 in DNA: TGCGCCAGCAGCTTTAATGAGTCACCCCTCCACTTT. The full variable domain, in which reference TRBV5-1 and TRBJ1-6 provide the parts outside the CDR3, is KAGVTQTPRYLIKTRGQQVTLSCSPISGHRSVSWYQQTPGQGLQFLFEYFSETQRNKGNFPGRFSGRQFSNSRSEMNVSTLELGDSALYLCASSFNESPLHFGNGTRLTVT.

This chain links TRBV7-3 with TRBJ2-2; possibly TRBD2 for D (5 bases). Trimming pared 0 bases from V and 4 bases from J, leaving 12 bases between. This CDR3 is built from 16 residues. The germline CDR1 and CDR2 sequences are SGHTA and FQGTGA. The chain's CDR3 is CASSLTPGSGTGELFF. CDR3 DNA: TGTGCCAGCAGCTTAACGCCGGGGTCAGGCACCGGGGAGCTGTTTTTT. Drawing the rest from reference TRBV7-3 and TRBJ2-2, the complete variable domain is GAGVSQTPSNKVTEKGKYVELRCDPISGHTALYWYRQSLGQGPEFLIYFQGTGAADDSGLPNDRFFAVRPEGSVSTLKIQRTERGDSAVYLCASSLTPGSGTGELFFGEGSRLTVL.

The V gene is TRBV27, the J gene TRBJ1-2, with D possibly being TRBD1 (5 bases). The germline V gene encodes CDR1 MNHEY and CDR2 SMNVEV (reference sequence). With 6 bases removed from V and 0 bases from J, the gap between germline ends came to 14 bases. The CDR3 is 15 residues long. The DNA of the CDR3 is TGTGCCAGCAGACGCGACAGTCTAGCTAACTATGGCTACACCTTC. Translating gives CASRRDSLANYGYTF.

This rearrangement joins TRBV2 to TRBJ2-7; D gene ambiguous. The CDR3 has 13 amino acids. V lost 9 bases, J lost 0 bases, and 12 bases lay in between. CDR1 SNHLY and CDR2 FYNNEI come from the germline V gene. CDR3 in DNA: TGTGCCAGGACGGACGGCCGCTCCTACGAGCAGTACTTC. Translation: CARTDGRSYEQYF.

The genes are TRBV2 and TRBJ1-4, with TRBD1 matching 9 bases. Germline loops: CDR1 SNHLY, CDR2 FYNNEI. This CDR3 comprises 12 residues. Trimming removed 8 bases from V and 11 bases from J; junction bases left unmatched: 6. In DNA form, the CDR3 reads TGTGCCAGCGGGACAGGGCCCCAGAAACTGTTTTTT. Translating it yields CASGTGPQKLFF.

J is TRBJ1-5 and V is TRBV6-5, with 9 positions matching TRBD1. The V and J ends lost 8 bases and 6 bases, in that order; junction bases with no gene match: 11. The CDR3 covers 15 residues. Germline values: CDR1 MNHEY, CDR2 SVGAGI. Here the CDR3 reads CASWDRAGPTQPQHF. The CDR3 nucleotides are TGTGCCAGCTGGGACAGGGCTGGACCAACTCAGCCCCAGCATTTT.